The present entry profiles one TCR beta chain with its context. Its antigen is not identified. The length of the CDR3 is 19 residues. These data are taken from a study of T-cell memory formation after mild COVID-19. Study overall: Largely donor-specific TCR clusters were found.

Notes on the study in general: Clones that got smaller from day 15 to 85 had even CD4/CD8, while clones growing later tipped toward CD4+.

UMIs and sample barcodes were carried by the TCR alpha and TCR beta cDNA libraries that 5'RACE produced using constant-segment primers. One entry per CDR3 protein, called by TCRdb with MiXCR from the 5' RACE reads. The repertoire holds roughly 600,000 distinct CDR3 sequences, with roughly 18% as singletons. This rearrangement joins TRBV21-1 to TRBJ2-4; no check of the table's D call, TRBD2, against the DNA was made. TRBV21-1 is a documented pseudogene. This clonotype originated in an adult woman who had mild COVID-19 (a few samples of this study predate the infection). Cell type and time point are not known. Sequencing was done on a sample of PBMCs or a T cell subset sorted from them (not recorded which). The CDR3 here is CASRPPSGGRRRAKNIQYF. The CDR3 DNA reads TGTGCCAGCAGGCCTCCTAGCGGGGGGAGGAGGAGAGCCAAAAACATTCAGTACTTC.